Shown below are 12 T cell receptor beta chains from a single sample sequenced in a study of T cell clonotyping in hematopoietic cell transplantation. The data were produced by immunoSEQ multiplex PCR, yet TCRdb's version contains in-frame clones alone and is incomplete. The sample holds 9,500 to 12,000 clones, 75% to 90% seen once. Sequenced here: PBMCs, sampled 180 days after allogeneic stem cell transplant. The receptors come from a male patient aged 55-69 years who had an allogeneic stem cell transplant from an unrelated donor, so the T cells may come from the graft donor. Some clones in this sample may be carry-over from other donors' samples.

The chain joins TRBV9 to TRBJ1-2; a possible D gene is TRBD1 (5 bases). Trimming cost V 7 bases and J 4 bases, with 20 bases left between them. CDR1 is SGDLS and CDR2 is YYNGEE in the germline V gene. The CDR3 runs to 15 residues. Here the CDR3 reads CASSGGSGTFYGYTF. The CDR3 bases are TGTGCCAGCTCCGGGGGGTCCGGTACCTTCTATGGCTACACCTTC.

The CDR3 DNA sequence: TGTGCCAGCAGAAGCCCGGGGGCCTATGGCTACACCTTC. Protein: CASRSPGAYGYTF. The chain joins TRBV6-5 to TRBJ1-2, with a possible D match to TRBD1 (6 bases). With 6 bases removed from V and 4 bases from J, the gap between germline ends came to 12 bases. This CDR3 has 13 residues. CDR1 is MNHEY, CDR2 SVGAGI, per germline.

V and J are TRBV13 and TRBJ1-6; a possible D gene is TRBD1 (5 bases). Germline V CDR1 and CDR2: PRHDT, FYEKMQ (reference sequence). The CDR3 is 16 amino acids. V lost 5 bases and J lost 9, with 20 bases in between. The CDR3 nucleotides are TGTGCCAGCAGCCTTGGCGGGGGGTTCAAGTTTTCACCCCTCCACTTT. This sequence encodes CASSLGGGFKFSPLHF.

V is TRBV5-4 and J is TRBJ1-3; the D gene is possibly TRBD1 (6 bases). V was shortened by 4 bases and J by 2 bases, with 13 bases between the two germline ends. The germline V gene encodes CDR1 SGHNT and CDR2 YYREEE (reference sequence). This CDR3 is built from 15 residues. CDR3 residues: CASSSPRTAGNTIYF. The CDR3 bases are TGTGCCAGCAGCAGTCCTCGGACAGCTGGAAACACCATATATTTT.

The chain joins TRBV5-1 to TRBJ2-7, with TRBD2 matching over 10 bases. The V gene end was trimmed by 0 bases and the J gene end by 2 bases; junction bases not matched to a gene: 5. CDR1 and CDR2 (germline): SGHRS, YFSETQ. The CDR3 runs to 16 residues. CDR3 in amino acids: CASSLETSGITYEQYF. The CDR3 DNA reads as TGCGCCAGCAGCTTGGAAACTAGCGGGATCACCTACGAGCAGTACTTC.

This chain joins TRBV5-1 and TRBJ1-4, with 8 bases identical to TRBD1. CDR3 length: 15 amino acids. Germline V gene data show CDR1 as SGHRS and CDR2 as YFSETQ. Trimming at V came to 2 bases and at J to 2 bases, leaving 2 bases not matched to a gene. The DNA of the CDR3 is TGCGCCAGCAGCTTACAGGGGGGGACTAATGAAAAACTGTTTTTT. It specifies CASSLQGGTNEKLFF.

This chain joins TRBV6-5 and TRBJ2-7; 8 positions agree with TRBD1. The germline V gene encodes CDR1 MNHEY and CDR2 SVGAGI. The trim removed 5 bases at V and 7 bases at J, leaving 10 bases unmatched. This CDR3 contains 14 residues. Here the CDR3 DNA reads TGTGCCAGCAGTAGGGACAGGTCCTACTGGGAGCAGTACTTC. This encodes CASSRDRSYWEQYF.

This sequence joins TRBV19 and TRBJ2-1, with 7 positions matching TRBD1. The J segment lost 5 bases and the V segment lost 7 bases, leaving 8 bases of the junction unmatched. The CDR3 totals 14 residues. Germline V CDR1 and CDR2: LNHDA, SQIVND (reference sequence). Here the CDR3 reads CASKQGSLDNEQFF. The DNA of the CDR3 is TGTGCCAGTAAACAGGGGAGCCTAGACAATGAGCAGTTCTTC.

This sequence joins TRBV9 and TRBJ2-7; 9 bases map to TRBD1. CDR3 length equals 15 residues. Germline V lookup: CDR1 SGDLS, CDR2 YYNGEE. V was pared by 2 bases and J by 3 bases, with 6 bases of the junction left unmatched. CDR3 nucleotides: TGTGCCAGCAGCGTTGGGACAGGGTTCCACTACGAGCAGTACTTC. Protein: CASSVGTGFHYEQYF.

J is TRBJ1-1 and V is TRBV7-2; D might be TRBD1 (6 bases). V lost 6 bases and J lost 1, with 9 bases in between. Germline V gene lookup returns CDR1 SGHTA and CDR2 FQGNSA. The CDR3 sequence is 13 residues long. CDR3 coding DNA: TGTGCCAGCAGTGAACAGGGGAACACTGAAGCTTTCTTT. Translating gives CASSEQGNTEAFF.

In this sample, this clone turned up once. The chain links TRBV5-1 to TRBJ1-2; the D is unclear. Per germline, CDR1 SGHRS and CDR2 YFSETQ. The CDR3 extends over 15 amino acids. V was trimmed by 3 bases and J by 3 bases, leaving 15 bases between them. CDR3 DNA: TGCGCCAGCAGCTACATATCAGGAGCCGACTATGGCTACACCTTC. Translating it yields CASSYISGADYGYTF.

This chain links TRBV7-2 with TRBJ2-7; D gene uncertain. In germline, CDR1 is SGHTA, CDR2 FQGNSA. CDR3 length equals 15 residues. V shed 5 bases and J shed 2 bases, with 16 bases lying between them. The CDR3 bases are TGTGCCAGCAGCCAAGGGCACAGTTCTACCTACGAGCAGTACTTC. It yields the protein CASSQGHSSTYEQYF.